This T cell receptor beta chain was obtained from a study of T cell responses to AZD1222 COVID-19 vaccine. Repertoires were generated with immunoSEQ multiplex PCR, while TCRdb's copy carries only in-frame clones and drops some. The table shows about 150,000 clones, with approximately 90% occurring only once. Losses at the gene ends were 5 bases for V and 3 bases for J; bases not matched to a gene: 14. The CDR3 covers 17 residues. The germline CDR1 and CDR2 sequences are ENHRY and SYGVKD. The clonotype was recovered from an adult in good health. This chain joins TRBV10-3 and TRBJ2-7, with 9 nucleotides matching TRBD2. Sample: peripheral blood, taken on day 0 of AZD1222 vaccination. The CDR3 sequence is CAISNSGIAGDIYEQYF. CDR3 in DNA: TGTGCCATCAGTAACTCAGGGATAGCGGGAGATATCTACGAGCAGTACTTC.